The source of this TCR beta chain is a study of shared clonotypes between healthy human individuals. Study information: Each donor's CD8 memory used one plate, CD8 naive two, each CD4 subset three.

In regard to this clone: Its antigen is unidentified.

The input for sorted-subset replicate PCRs was 200 ng DNA, around 30,000 T cell genomes. The table came from immunoSEQ multiplex PCR; TCRdb's copy has only in-frame clones and leaves some out. The data show millions of clones, 90% to 95% seen once. The germline V gene encodes CDR1 ENHRY and CDR2 SYGVKD. The CDR3 is made up of 15 amino acids. V was shortened by 4 bases and J by 4 bases, with 16 bases between the two germline ends. Study findings and constraints: The expectation was that sequencing depth would affect clonotype sharing among donors.

The receptor was derived from a man younger than 35 in good health. The chain combines TRBV10-3 with TRBJ1-2; possible D gene TRBD1, 6 bases. Sequences were obtained from naive CD4+ T cells sorted from blood. The subset is: CD45RA+ positively selected. In nucleotides, the CDR3 is TGTGCCATCAGTGGTTCAGGGGCCAGGGGCTATGGCTACACCTTC. This sequence encodes CAISGSGARGYGYTF.